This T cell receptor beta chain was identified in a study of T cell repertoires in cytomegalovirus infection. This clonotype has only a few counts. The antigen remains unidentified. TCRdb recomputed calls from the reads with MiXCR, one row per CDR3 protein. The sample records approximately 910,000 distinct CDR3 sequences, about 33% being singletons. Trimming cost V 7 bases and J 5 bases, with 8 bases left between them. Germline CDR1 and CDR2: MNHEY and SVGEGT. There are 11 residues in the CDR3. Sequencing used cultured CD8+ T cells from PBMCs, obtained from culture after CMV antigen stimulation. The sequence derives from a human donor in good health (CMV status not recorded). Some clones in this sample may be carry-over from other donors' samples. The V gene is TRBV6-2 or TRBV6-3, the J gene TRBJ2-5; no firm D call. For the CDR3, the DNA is TGTGCCAGCATAGACGTTGAGACCCAGTACTTC. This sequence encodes CASIDVETQYF.